The present TCR beta chain was sequenced within a study of identical twins. Whole-study findings and limits: Zero-insertion analyses were open to partial confounding by invariant MAIT and iNKT cells.

Germline-derived CDR1 and CDR2 are DFQATT and SNEGSKA (reference sequence). The V and J ends lost 0 bases and 1 base respectively, with 16 bases between them. The CDR3 extends over 17 amino acids. This clonotype was seen more than once but under ten times. Its target is unknown. TCRdb passed the 5' RACE reads through MiXCR, listing each CDR3 protein once. The sample includes about 520,000 distinct CDR3 sequences, 20% to 25% of them seen just once. The same sample was also used in a study of T cells expressing NK-cell markers. That work states: The study drew TCR beta repertoires from sorted CD3+CD56+NKG2C+, CD3+CD56+NKG2C- and CD3+CD56-NKG2C+ T cells.

Sequencing was done on a sample of CD4+ T cells sorted from blood. The V and J genes are TRBV20-1 and TRBJ2-4; D perhaps matches TRBD1 (6 bases). The TCR originated in a young woman in good health. In nucleotides, the CDR3 is TGCAGTGCTAGAGAAAGAGACAGGAGCTTGGCCAAAAACATTCAGTACTTC. Translation: CSARERDRSLAKNIQYF.